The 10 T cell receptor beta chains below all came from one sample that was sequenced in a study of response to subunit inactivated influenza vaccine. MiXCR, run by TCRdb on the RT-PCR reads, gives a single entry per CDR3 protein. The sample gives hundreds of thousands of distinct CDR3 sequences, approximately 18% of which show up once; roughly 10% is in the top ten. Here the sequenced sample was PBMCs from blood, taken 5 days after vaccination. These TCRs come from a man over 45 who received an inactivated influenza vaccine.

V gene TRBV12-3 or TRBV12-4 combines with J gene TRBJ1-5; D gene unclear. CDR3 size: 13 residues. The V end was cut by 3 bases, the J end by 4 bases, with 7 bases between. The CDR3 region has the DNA TGTGCCAGCAGTTTGAGGGTGAATCAGCCCCAGCATTTT. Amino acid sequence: CASSLRVNQPQHF.

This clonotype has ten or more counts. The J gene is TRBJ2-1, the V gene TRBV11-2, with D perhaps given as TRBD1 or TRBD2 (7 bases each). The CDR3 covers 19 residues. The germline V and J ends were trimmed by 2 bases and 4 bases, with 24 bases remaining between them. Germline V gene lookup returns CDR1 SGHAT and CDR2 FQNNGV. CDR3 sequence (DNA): TGTGCCAGCAGCTTATACCCTAGGGAGGGGGCGATCGGGTACAATGAGCAGTTCTTC. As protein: CASSLYPREGAIGYNEQFF.

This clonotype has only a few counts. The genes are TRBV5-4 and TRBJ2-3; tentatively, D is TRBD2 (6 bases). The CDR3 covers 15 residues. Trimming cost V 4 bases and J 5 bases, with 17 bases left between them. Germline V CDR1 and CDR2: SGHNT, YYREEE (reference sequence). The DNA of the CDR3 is TGTGCCAGCAGCGCCCGACGTTCAGCGGGAGATACGCAGTATTTT. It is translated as CASSARRSAGDTQYF.

Written as DNA, the CDR3 is TGCGCCAGCAGCCAAGATTTCGGCAGGGCCCGTGGCACTGAAGCTTTCTTT. Translation: CASSQDFGRARGTEAFF. The rearrangement links TRBV4-3 to TRBJ1-1, with a possible D match to TRBD1 (5 bases). The CDR3 totals 17 residues. Germline V gives CDR1 LGHNA, CDR2 YSLEER. Trimming took off 0 bases at V and 4 bases at J, with 18 bases between the two ends.

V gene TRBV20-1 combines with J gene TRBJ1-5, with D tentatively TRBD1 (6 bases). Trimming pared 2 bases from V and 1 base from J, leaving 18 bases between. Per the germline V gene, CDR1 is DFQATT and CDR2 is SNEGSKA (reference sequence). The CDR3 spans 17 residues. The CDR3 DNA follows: TGCAGTGCTAGATCACAGGCTCACACAGGGAGCAATCAGCCCCAGCATTTT. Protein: CSARSQAHTGSNQPQHF.

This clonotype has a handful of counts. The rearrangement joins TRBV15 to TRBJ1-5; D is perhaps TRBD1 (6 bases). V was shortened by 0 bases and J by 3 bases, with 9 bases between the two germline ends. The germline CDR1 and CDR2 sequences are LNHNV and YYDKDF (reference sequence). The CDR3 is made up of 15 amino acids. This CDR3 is CATSRDRGINQPQHF. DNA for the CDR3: TGTGCCACCAGCAGAGACAGGGGTATCAATCAGCCCCAGCATTTT. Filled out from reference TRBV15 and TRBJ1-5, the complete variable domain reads DAMVIQNPRYQVTQFGKPVTLSCSQTLNHNVMYWYQQKSSQAPKLLFHYYDKDFNNEADTPDNFQSRRPNTSFCFLDIRSPGLGDTAMYLCATSRDRGINQPQHFGDGTRLSIL.

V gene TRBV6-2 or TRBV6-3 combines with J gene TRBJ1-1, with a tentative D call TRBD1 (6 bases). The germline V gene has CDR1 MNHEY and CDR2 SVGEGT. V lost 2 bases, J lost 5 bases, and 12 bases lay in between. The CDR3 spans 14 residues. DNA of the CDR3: TGTGCCAGCAGTTACCGGGGGGCTTATACTGAAGCTTTCTTT. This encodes CASSYRGAYTEAFF.

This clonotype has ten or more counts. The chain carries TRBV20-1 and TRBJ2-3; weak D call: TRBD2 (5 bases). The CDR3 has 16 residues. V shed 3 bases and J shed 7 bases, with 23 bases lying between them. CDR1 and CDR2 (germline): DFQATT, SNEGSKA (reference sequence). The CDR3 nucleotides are TGCAGTGCTAGTTTTGGCTACGGAGCGGAAACCAATACGCAGTATTTT. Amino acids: CSASFGYGAETNTQYF.

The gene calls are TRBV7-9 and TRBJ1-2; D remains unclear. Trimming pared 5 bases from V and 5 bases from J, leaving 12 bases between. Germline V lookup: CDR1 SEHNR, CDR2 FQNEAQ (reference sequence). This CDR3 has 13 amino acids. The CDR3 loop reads CASSPATVYGYTF. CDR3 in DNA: TGTGCCAGCAGCCCGGCGACGGTTTATGGCTACACCTTC.

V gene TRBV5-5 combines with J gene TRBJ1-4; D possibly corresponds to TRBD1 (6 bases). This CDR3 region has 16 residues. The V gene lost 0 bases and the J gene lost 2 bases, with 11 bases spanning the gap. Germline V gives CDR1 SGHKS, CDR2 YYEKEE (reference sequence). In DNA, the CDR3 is TGTGCCAGCAGCTTGGATTGGGGGGGCACTAATGAAAAACTGTTTTTT. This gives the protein CASSLDWGGTNEKLFF.